These T cell receptor beta chains were read from a single sample in a study of control samples from healthy donors and cancer patients. Profiled with immunoSEQ multiplex PCR; TCRdb holds only in-frame clones, not every one. The sample lists 150,000 or so clones, over 90% occurring once. The source material was blood. These receptors originate from a man aged 45 to 65 in good health. CDR3s include the opening cysteine and the closing phenylalanine or tryptophan. The D gene is left open where the match is weak. Size is omitted from some rows. Given values are once, few, many or a class for expanded clones.

j_call d_call clone_size v_call cdr3_aa cdr3_nt
TRBJ2-3 . . TRBV7-9 CASSQILGDTQYF TGTGCCAGCAGCCAAATCCTTGGGGATACGCAGTATTTT
TRBJ1-2 . . TRBV5-6 CASSQGHYGYTF TGTGCCAGCAGTCAGGGCCACTATGGCTACACCTTC
TRBJ2-1 . . TRBV28 CASSSLDIEQFF TGTGCCAGCAGTTCCCTAGATATTGAGCAGTTCTTC
TRBJ2-5 . . TRBV28 CASSLSGADETQYF TGTGCCAGCAGTTTATCTGGGGCAGATGAGACCCAGTACTTC
TRBJ1-2 . once TRBV28 CASSSTDSSNYGYTF TGTGCCAGCAGTTCGACCGACTCTTCTAACTATGGCTACACCTTC
TRBJ2-1 . . TRBV2 CASSDPSNNEQFF TGTGCCAGCAGTGATCCTAGTAACAATGAGCAGTTCTTC
TRBJ1-2 . . TRBV24-1 CATSDSGPYGYTF TGTGCCACCAGTGATTCAGGGCCCTATGGCTACACCTTC
TRBJ1-5 TRBD1 once TRBV15 CATSGTGGNQPQHF TGTGCCACCAGTGGGACAGGGGGTAATCAGCCCCAGCATTTT
TRBJ2-1 TRBD2 . TRBV28 CASTPAGGDNEQFF TGTGCCAGCACCCCAGCGGGAGGGGATAATGAGCAGTTCTTC
TRBJ2-3 . . TRBV12-3/TRBV12-4 CASSLVTDTQYF TGTGCCAGCAGTTTAGTTACAGATACGCAGTATTTT
TRBJ2-1 . . TRBV6-5 CASSRPGGYNEQFF TGTGCCAGCAGTCGCCCCGGGGGCTACAATGAGCAGTTCTTC
TRBJ1-5 TRBD1 . TRBV7-2 CASSTGGVQPQHF TGTGCCAGCAGCACAGGGGGCGTTCAGCCCCAGCATTTT
TRBJ2-7 . . TRBV7-9 CASSPPLPTGVYEQYF TGTGCCAGCAGCCCTCCCCTTCCGACAGGAGTCTACGAGCAGTACTTC
TRBJ2-5 . medium-sized TRBV6-2/TRBV6-3 CASSPHPLAGDQETQYF TGTGCCAGCAGTCCGCACCCCCTGGCAGGGGACCAAGAGACCCAGTACTTC
TRBJ2-5 TRBD2 . TRBV6-1 CASSEAAGRDQETQYF TGTGCCAGCAGTGAAGCGGCAGGGAGGGACCAAGAGACCCAGTACTTC
TRBJ2-2 TRBD1 . TRBV24-1 CATSDSGQINTGELFF TGTGCCACCAGTGATTCGGGACAGATTAACACCGGGGAGCTGTTTTTT
TRBJ2-2 TRBD2 . TRBV7-9 CASSPRLAGGLRTGELFF TGTGCCAGCAGCCCGCGACTAGCGGGAGGGTTGAGGACCGGGGAGCTGTTTTTT
TRBJ1-1 . . TRBV30 CAWSKDGMNTEAFF TGTGCCTGGAGTAAGGACGGAATGAACACTGAAGCTTTCTTT
TRBJ1-4 . . TRBV28 CASEGYHTTNEKLFF TGTGCCAGCGAAGGGTATCATACAACTAATGAAAAACTGTTTTTT
TRBJ2-3 TRBD1 . TRBV5-4 CASSAVGRGSPDTQYF TGTGCCAGCAGCGCCGTCGGCAGGGGGTCGCCAGATACGCAGTATTTT
TRBJ1-1 . . TRBV5-1 CASSRAGSLNTEAFF TGCGCCAGCAGTCGGGCGGGCAGTTTGAACACTGAAGCTTTCTTT
TRBJ1-1 . . TRBV6-5 CASTRGNTEAFF TGTGCCAGCACACGGGGGAACACTGAAGCTTTCTTT
TRBJ2-3 TRBD2 . TRBV10-1 CASSASGRAGDTQYF TGCGCCAGCAGTGCCAGCGGGAGGGCCGGAGATACGCAGTATTTT
TRBJ2-7 TRBD2 . TRBV5-6 CASSSSGRLGEQYF TGTGCCAGCAGCTCTAGCGGGAGATTGGGCGAGCAGTACTTC
TRBJ1-5 . . TRBV7-9 CASISEGGSQHF TGTGCCAGCATCTCGGAAGGGGGGTCCCAGCATTTT
TRBJ1-1 TRBD1 once TRBV19 CASSSQGASTEAFF TGTGCCAGTAGTTCTCAGGGGGCTTCCACTGAAGCTTTCTTT
TRBJ1-2 TRBD1 once TRBV5-1 CASSSRQGGYGYTF TGCGCCAGCAGCAGTAGACAGGGGGGATATGGCTACACCTTC
TRBJ2-2 TRBD1 medium-sized TRBV12-5 CASGNRTGHYTGELFF TGTGCTAGTGGCAACAGGACAGGGCACTACACCGGGGAGCTGTTTTTT
TRBJ2-7 . . TRBV2 CASKSIGRAWEQYF TGTGCCAGCAAATCGATAGGACGGGCTTGGGAGCAGTACTTC
TRBJ1-1 . . TRBV7-2 CASSLGPGDTEAFF TGTGCCAGCAGCTTAGGTCCAGGGGACACTGAAGCTTTCTTT
TRBJ2-3 . few TRBV4-2 CASSQGRSDVDTQYF TGTGCCAGCAGCCAAGGCAGGAGCGACGTAGATACGCAGTATTTT
TRBJ2-7 . . TRBV25-1 CASSERTGGAYEQYF TGTGCCAGCAGTGAACGGACAGGAGGGGCCTACGAGCAGTACTTC
TRBJ2-7 TRBD1 . TRBV18 CASSPPRQGRYLARYEQYF TGTGCCAGCTCACCGCCTCGACAGGGGCGATACTTAGCGCGCTACGAGCAGTACTTC
TRBJ2-7 . . TRBV12-3/TRBV12-4 CASSFVRAYEQYF TGTGCCAGCAGTTTCGTTAGGGCCTACGAGCAGTACTTC
TRBJ1-5 TRBD1 once TRBV28 CASSPPQGAIGQPQHF TGTGCCAGCAGTCCTCCCCAGGGGGCGATTGGACAGCCCCAGCATTTT
TRBJ1-2 . once TRBV4-2 CASSQDGGLYGYTF TGTGCCAGCAGCCAAGACGGCGGGCTCTATGGCTACACCTTC